The rows below give T cell receptor beta chains drawn from one sample of a study of T-cell reconstitution after alpha-beta-depleted transplantation in children. TCRdb used MiXCR to reprocess the PCR reads, holding one entry per CDR3 protein. The sample holds about 360,000 distinct CDR3 sequences, 13% seen once. Sequenced here: PBMCs, sampled from the stem cell graft. The source is a human donor who donated a stem cell graft to a child with Fanconi anemia. CDR3s include the opening cysteine and the closing phenylalanine or tryptophan. The D gene is left open where the match is weak. A row's size may be missing; if present it is once, few, many or a size class.

d_gene,len,j_gene,abundance,v_gene,CDR3aa,CDR3nt
-,9,TRBJ1-2,few,TRBV20-1,CSTSNGYTF,TGCAGTACCTCCAATGGCTACACCTTC
TRBD1,14,TRBJ2-3,many,TRBV6-5,CASSSRQGADTQYF,TGTGCCAGCAGTTCCCGACAGGGGGCTGATACGCAGTATTTT
-,14,TRBJ1-1,many,TRBV29-1,CSVRSGTLNTEAFF,TGCAGCGTGCGTTCGGGGACCTTGAACACTGAAGCTTTCTTT
TRBD1,15,TRBJ2-5,-,TRBV5-6,CASSTWDRAQETQYF,TGTGCCAGCAGCACTTGGGACAGGGCCCAAGAGACCCAGTACTTC
TRBD1,13,TRBJ1-1,few,TRBV25-1,CATLGQANTEAFF,TGTGCCACCCTGGGACAGGCAAACACTGAAGCTTTCTTT
-,16,TRBJ1-6,few,TRBV10-3,CAISESPGLTNSPLHF,TGTGCCATCAGTGAGTCGCCAGGGCTGACGAATTCACCCCTCCACTTT
-,14,TRBJ2-3,-,TRBV5-1,CANSPNLGGDTQYF,TGCGCCAACAGCCCTAACCTGGGGGGAGATACGCAGTATTTT
TRBD2,14,TRBJ2-1,many,TRBV12-3/TRBV12-4,CASSPTSGDNEQFF,TGTGCCAGCAGTCCCACTAGCGGTGACAATGAGCAGTTCTTC
-,18,TRBJ2-5,many,TRBV5-6,CASSISPGDRATSLTQYF,TGTGCCAGCAGCATCTCCCCGGGGGATAGGGCCACCTCTTTGACCCAGTACTTC
-,14,TRBJ2-5,many,TRBV7-2,CASSFDGGGKTQYF,TGTGCCAGCAGCTTCGACGGAGGGGGAAAGACCCAGTACTTC
-,15,TRBJ1-4,few,TRBV10-3,CAISETHTDNEKLFF,TGTGCCATCAGTGAGACACACACCGATAATGAAAAACTGTTTTTT
TRBD1,15,TRBJ1-2,few,TRBV20-1,CSASYRGLINYGYTF,TGCAGTGCCAGCTATAGGGGGCTCATTAACTATGGCTACACCTTC
-,14,TRBJ1-4,few,TRBV20-1,CSASGGGLGEKLFF,TGCAGTGCTAGCGGGGGGGGCTTGGGTGAAAAACTGTTTTTT
-,14,TRBJ2-7,-,TRBV7-9,CASSLAAVSYERYF,TGTGCCAGCAGCTTAGCGGCAGTCTCCTACGAGCGGTACTTC
-,13,TRBJ1-5,few,TRBV20-1,CSARDLVLGPQHF,TGCAGTGCTAGAGATCTGGTACTAGGGCCCCAGCATTTT
TRBD1,16,TRBJ2-7,many,TRBV27,CASSLIRTGGPNEQYF,TGTGCCAGCAGTTTGATCCGGACAGGGGGCCCCAACGAGCAGTACTTC
-,13,TRBJ2-1,many,TRBV4-3,CASSQERQNEQFF,TGCGCCAGCAGCCAAGAGCGACAGAATGAGCAGTTCTTC
TRBD2,17,TRBJ2-2,many,TRBV5-1,CASSSRGLAGNTGELFF,TGCGCCAGCAGCTCGAGGGGACTAGCGGGGAACACCGGGGAGCTGTTTTTT
TRBD2,15,TRBJ2-3,-,TRBV28,CASTESGGATDTQYF,TGTGCCAGCACCGAAAGCGGGGGGGCCACAGATACGCAGTATTTT
-,13,TRBJ1-5,many,TRBV6-2/TRBV6-3,CASSPTAYQPQHF,TGTGCCAGCAGCCCCACCGCATATCAGCCCCAGCATTTT
-,12,TRBJ1-2,-,TRBV12-3/TRBV12-4,CASSLGSVGYTF,TGTGCCAGCAGTTTAGGGTCAGTTGGCTACACCTTC
TRBD1,17,TRBJ1-5,-,TRBV7-6,CASRLDREDYSNQPQHF,TGTGCCAGCAGGTTGGACAGGGAAGATTATAGCAATCAGCCCCAGCATTTT
-,14,TRBJ2-1,many,TRBV10-2,CASSWDGPRTEQFF,TGCGCCAGCAGTTGGGACGGCCCCAGAACGGAGCAGTTCTTC
-,15,TRBJ2-1,-,TRBV11-3,CASSEDSEAYNEQFF,TGTGCCAGCAGCGAGGACAGTGAAGCCTACAATGAGCAGTTCTTC
-,16,TRBJ2-3,many,TRBV5-1,CASSLNLGGPGDTQYF,TGCGCCAGCAGCTTGAATCTCGGGGGGCCTGGAGATACGCAGTATTTT
-,14,TRBJ1-2,few,TRBV5-4,CASSFIGRNYGYTF,TGTGCCAGCAGCTTTATCGGCAGAAACTATGGCTACACCTTC
TRBD1,14,TRBJ1-1,-,TRBV7-9,CASSREGQGDGAFF,TGTGCCAGCAGCCGAGAGGGACAGGGTGACGGAGCTTTCTTT
TRBD1,15,TRBJ1-5,many,TRBV6-1,CASREGTGVNQPQHF,TGTGCCAGCAGAGAGGGGACAGGAGTCAATCAGCCCCAGCATTTT
-,12,TRBJ2-1,many,TRBV21-1,CASSKRGNEQFF,TGTGCCAGCAGCAAAAGGGGGAATGAGCAGTTCTTC
-,14,TRBJ1-1,many,TRBV5-1,CASSPEQQGTEAFF,TGCGCCAGCAGCCCGGAGCAACAGGGAACTGAAGCTTTCTTT
-,16,TRBJ2-1,few,TRBV30,CAWTYGTKSSYNEQFF,TGTGCCTGGACTTACGGGACCAAGAGCTCCTACAATGAGCAGTTCTTC
-,13,TRBJ1-1,few,TRBV7-9,CASSLEQSTEAFF,TGTGCCAGCAGCTTAGAACAGAGCACTGAAGCTTTCTTT
-,14,TRBJ1-1,-,TRBV10-3,CAISELGTSTEAFF,TGTGCCATCAGTGAGCTAGGAACGAGCACTGAAGCTTTCTTT
-,15,TRBJ2-7,many,TRBV20-1,CSANNLALVSYEQYF,TGCAGTGCTAACAATCTAGCGCTGGTTTCCTACGAGCAGTACTTC
-,17,TRBJ2-2,-,TRBV30,CASEERVRRRNTGELFF,TGTGCGTCGGAGGAGAGAGTGCGGCGACGGAACACCGGGGAGCTGTTTTTT
TRBD1,13,TRBJ2-1,many,TRBV7-2,CASSFYRGNEQFF,TGTGCCAGCAGCTTTTACAGGGGCAATGAGCAGTTCTTC
-,12,TRBJ1-5,-,TRBV6-2/TRBV6-3,CAVKRSNQPQHF,TGTGCCGTCAAGAGGAGCAATCAGCCCCAGCATTTT
-,10,TRBJ2-1,many,TRBV20-1,CSAAWGQQFF,TGCAGTGCTGCGTGGGGGCAGCAGTTCTTC
-,10,TRBJ1-1,many,TRBV29-1,CSVMDTEAFF,TGCAGCGTTATGGACACTGAAGCTTTCTTT
TRBD1,14,TRBJ2-5,-,TRBV2,CASSKRGQGETQYF,TGTGCCAGCAGTAAACGGGGACAGGGTGAGACCCAGTACTTC
TRBD1,14,TRBJ2-2,many,TRBV10-3,CAISADRETGELFF,TGTGCCATCAGTGCGGACAGGGAGACCGGGGAGCTGTTTTTT
-,12,TRBJ1-2,few,TRBV29-1,CSADAAPYGYTF,TGCAGCGCTGATGCCGCCCCTTATGGCTACACCTTC
-,12,TRBJ2-3,-,TRBV20-1,CSALEGGDTQYF,TGCAGTGCCTTAGAGGGCGGAGATACGCAGTATTTT
TRBD2,15,TRBJ2-1,few,TRBV7-2,CASSSLAGAEDEQFF,TGTGCCAGCAGCTCCCTAGCGGGGGCAGAAGATGAGCAGTTCTTC
-,14,TRBJ1-2,-,TRBV25-1,CASSPRGSLGGYTF,TGTGCCAGCAGTCCGAGGGGTTCCCTGGGTGGCTACACCTTC
-,15,TRBJ1-1,few,TRBV5-1,CASSFTGSGYTEAFF,TGCGCCAGCAGCTTTACAGGGTCCGGGTACACTGAAGCTTTCTTT
-,13,TRBJ1-5,-,TRBV20-1,CSASGTEYQPQHF,TGCAGTGCCTCCGGAACAGAGTATCAGCCCCAGCATTTT
TRBD2,17,TRBJ2-1,-,TRBV12-3/TRBV12-4,CASRAQLAGGPYNEPFF,TGTGCCAGCAGAGCTCAACTAGCGGGGGGTCCCTACAATGAGCCGTTCTTC
TRBD1,16,TRBJ2-1,-,TRBV28,CASSLLQGFPYNEQFF,TGTGCCAGCAGTTTACTACAGGGGTTTCCCTACAATGAGCAGTTCTTC
TRBD1,14,TRBJ1-2,few,TRBV7-9,CASSLGQGQDGYTF,TGTGCCAGCAGCTTAGGACAGGGACAAGATGGCTACACCTTC
-,12,TRBJ1-1,-,TRBV30,CAWTNVNTEAFF,TGTGCCTGGACGAACGTTAACACTGAAGCTTTCTTT
-,14,TRBJ2-7,-,TRBV5-1,CASSVIESSYEQYF,TGCGCCAGCAGCGTGATAGAAAGCTCCTACGAGCAGTACTTC
TRBD1,15,TRBJ2-5,few,TRBV3-1,CASSPGPGQGETQYF,TGTGCCAGCAGCCCTGGCCCTGGACAGGGGGAGACCCAGTACTTC
-,13,TRBJ1-4,many,TRBV20-1,CSAIKTQGEKLFF,TGCAGTGCTATAAAGACTCAGGGGGAAAAACTGTTTTTT